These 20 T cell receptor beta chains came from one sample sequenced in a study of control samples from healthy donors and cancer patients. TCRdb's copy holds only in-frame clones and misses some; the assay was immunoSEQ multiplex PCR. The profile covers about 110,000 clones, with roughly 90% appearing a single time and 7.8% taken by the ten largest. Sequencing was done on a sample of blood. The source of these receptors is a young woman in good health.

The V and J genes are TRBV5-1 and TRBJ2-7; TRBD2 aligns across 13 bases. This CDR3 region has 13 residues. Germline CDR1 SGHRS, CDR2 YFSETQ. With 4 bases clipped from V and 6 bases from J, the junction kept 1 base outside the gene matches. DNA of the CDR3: TGCGCCAGCAGCAGGACTAGCGGGAGCGAGCAGTACTTC. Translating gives CASSRTSGSEQYF. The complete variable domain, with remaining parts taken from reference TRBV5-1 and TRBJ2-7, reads KAGVTQTPRYLIKTRGQQVTLSCSPISGHRSVSWYQQTPGQGLQFLFEYFSETQRNKGNFPGRFSGRQFSNSRSEMNVSTLELGDSALYLCASSRTSGSEQYFGPGTRLTVT.

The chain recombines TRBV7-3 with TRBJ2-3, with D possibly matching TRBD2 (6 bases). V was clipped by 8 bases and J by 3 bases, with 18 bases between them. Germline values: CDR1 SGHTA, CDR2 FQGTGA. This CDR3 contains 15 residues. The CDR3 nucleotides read TGTGCCAGCTCCCCCCACGGGGGAATAACAGATACGCAGTATTTT. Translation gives CASSPHGGITDTQYF.

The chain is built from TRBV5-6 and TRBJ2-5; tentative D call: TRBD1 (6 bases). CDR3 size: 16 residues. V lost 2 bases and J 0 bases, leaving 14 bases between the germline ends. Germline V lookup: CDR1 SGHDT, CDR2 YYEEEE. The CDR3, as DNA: TGTGCCAGCAGCTTCCTCGACAGGTTGTACCAAGAGACCCAGTACTTC. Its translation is CASSFLDRLYQETQYF.

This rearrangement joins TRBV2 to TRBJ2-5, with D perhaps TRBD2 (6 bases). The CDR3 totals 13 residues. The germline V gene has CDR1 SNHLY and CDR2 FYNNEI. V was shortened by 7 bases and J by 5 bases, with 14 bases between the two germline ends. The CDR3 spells CASMLPRGETQYF. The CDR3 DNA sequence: TGTGCCAGCATGCTGCCCCGGGGGGAGACCCAGTACTTC.

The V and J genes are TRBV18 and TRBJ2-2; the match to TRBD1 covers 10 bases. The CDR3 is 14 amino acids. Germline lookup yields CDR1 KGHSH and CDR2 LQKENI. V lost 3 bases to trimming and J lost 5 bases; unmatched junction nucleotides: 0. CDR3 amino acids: CASSPGQGTGELFF. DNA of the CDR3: TGTGCCAGCTCACCGGGACAGGGGACCGGGGAGCTGTTTTTT.

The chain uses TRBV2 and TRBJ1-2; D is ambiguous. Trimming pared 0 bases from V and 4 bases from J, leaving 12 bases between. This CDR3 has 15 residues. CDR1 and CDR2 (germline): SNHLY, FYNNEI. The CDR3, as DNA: TGTGCCAGCAGTGAAGCGCCTAGGGTGGCCTATGGCTACACCTTC. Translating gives CASSEAPRVAYGYTF. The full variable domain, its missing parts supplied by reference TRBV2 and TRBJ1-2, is EPEVTQTPSHQVTQMGQEVILRCVPISNHLYFYWYRQILGQKVEFLVSFYNNEISEKSEIFDDQFSVERPDGSNFTLKIRSTKLEDSAMYFCASSEAPRVAYGYTFGSGTRLTVV.

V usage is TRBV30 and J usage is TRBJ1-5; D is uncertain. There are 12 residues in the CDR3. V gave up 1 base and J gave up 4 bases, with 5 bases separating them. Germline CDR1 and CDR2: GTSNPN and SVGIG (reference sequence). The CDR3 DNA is TGTGCCTGGAGTGGAAGGAATCAGCCCCAGCATTTT. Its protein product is CAWSGRNQPQHF.

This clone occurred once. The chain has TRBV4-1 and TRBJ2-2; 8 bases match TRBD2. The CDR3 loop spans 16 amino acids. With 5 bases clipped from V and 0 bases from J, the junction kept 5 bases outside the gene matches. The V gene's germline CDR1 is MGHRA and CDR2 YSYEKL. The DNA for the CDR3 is TGCGCCAGCAGCTTTACTAGCGGACCGAACACCGGGGAGCTGTTTTTT. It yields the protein CASSFTSGPNTGELFF.

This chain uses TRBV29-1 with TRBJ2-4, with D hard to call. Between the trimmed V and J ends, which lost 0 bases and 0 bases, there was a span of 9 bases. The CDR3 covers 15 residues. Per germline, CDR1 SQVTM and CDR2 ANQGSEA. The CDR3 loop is CSVEDFGVAKNIQYF. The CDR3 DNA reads TGCAGCGTTGAAGATTTCGGCGTAGCCAAAAACATTCAGTACTTC.

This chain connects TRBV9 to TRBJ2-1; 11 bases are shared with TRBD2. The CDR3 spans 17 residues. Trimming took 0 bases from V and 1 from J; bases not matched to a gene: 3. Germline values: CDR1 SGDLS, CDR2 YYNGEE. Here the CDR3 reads CASSVATSGSSYNEQFF. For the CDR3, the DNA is TGTGCCAGCAGCGTAGCAACTAGCGGGAGTTCCTACAATGAGCAGTTCTTC.

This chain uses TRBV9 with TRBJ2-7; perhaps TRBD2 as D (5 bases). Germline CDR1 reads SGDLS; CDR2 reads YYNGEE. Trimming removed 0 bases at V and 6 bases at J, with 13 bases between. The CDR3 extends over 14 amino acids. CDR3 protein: CASSVGGLGGEQYF. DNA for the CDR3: TGTGCCAGCAGCGTAGGAGGCCTTGGAGGCGAGCAGTACTTC.

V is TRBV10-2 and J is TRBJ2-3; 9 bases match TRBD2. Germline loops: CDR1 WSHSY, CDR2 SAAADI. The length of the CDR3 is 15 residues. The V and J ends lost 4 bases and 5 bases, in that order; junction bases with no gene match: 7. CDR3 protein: CASSAGGGALDTQYF. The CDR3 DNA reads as TGCGCCAGCAGTGCCGGCGGGGGGGCCTTAGATACGCAGTATTTT.

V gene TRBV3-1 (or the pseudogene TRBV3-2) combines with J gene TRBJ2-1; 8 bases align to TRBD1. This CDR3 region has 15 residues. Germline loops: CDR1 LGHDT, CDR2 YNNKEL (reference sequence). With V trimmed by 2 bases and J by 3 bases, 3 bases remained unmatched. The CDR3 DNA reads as TGTGCCAGCAGCCAACAGGGGGCGAACTACAATGAGCAGTTCTTC. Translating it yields CASSQQGANYNEQFF.

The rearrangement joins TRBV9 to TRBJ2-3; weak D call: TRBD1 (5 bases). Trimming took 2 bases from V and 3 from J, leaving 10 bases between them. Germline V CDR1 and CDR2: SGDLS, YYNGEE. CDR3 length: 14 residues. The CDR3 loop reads CASSVQGLTDTQYF. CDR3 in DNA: TGTGCCAGCAGCGTTCAGGGTTTGACAGATACGCAGTATTTT.

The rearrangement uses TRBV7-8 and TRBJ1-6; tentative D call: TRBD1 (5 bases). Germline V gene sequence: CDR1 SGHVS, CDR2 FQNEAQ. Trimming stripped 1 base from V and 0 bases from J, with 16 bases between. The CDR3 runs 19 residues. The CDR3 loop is CASSLDSGTSSSYNSPLHF. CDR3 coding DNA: TGTGCCAGCAGCTTAGATAGCGGGACGTCAAGCTCCTATAATTCACCCCTCCACTTT.

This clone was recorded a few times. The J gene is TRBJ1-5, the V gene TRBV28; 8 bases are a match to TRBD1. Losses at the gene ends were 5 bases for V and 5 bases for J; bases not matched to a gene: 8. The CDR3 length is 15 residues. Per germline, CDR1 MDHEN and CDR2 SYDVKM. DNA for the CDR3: TGTGCCAGCAGTAACGCCGGGACAGGTTATCAGCCCCAGCATTTT. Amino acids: CASSNAGTGYQPQHF.

The CDR3 here is CAGTGSGANVLTF. The CDR3 DNA follows: TGTGCCGGGACAGGGTCTGGGGCCAACGTCCTGACTTTC. V is TRBV30 and J is TRBJ2-6; 9 bases are shared with TRBD1. CDR3 size: 13 residues. Trimming took 8 bases from V and 1 from J; bases not matched to a gene: 0. Per the germline V gene, CDR1 is GTSNPN and CDR2 is SVGIG (reference sequence). The full variable domain, its missing parts supplied by reference TRBV30 and TRBJ2-6, is SQTIHQWPATLVQPVGSPLSLECTVEGTSNPNLYWYRQAAGRGLQLLFYSVGIGQISSEVPQNLSASRPQDRQFILSSKKLLLSDSGFYLCAGTGSGANVLTFGAGSRLTVL.

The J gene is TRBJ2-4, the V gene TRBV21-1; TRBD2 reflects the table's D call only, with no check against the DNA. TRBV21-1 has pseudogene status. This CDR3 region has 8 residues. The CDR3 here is CELVAQYF. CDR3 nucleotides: TGTGAACTAGTGGCTCAGTACTTC.

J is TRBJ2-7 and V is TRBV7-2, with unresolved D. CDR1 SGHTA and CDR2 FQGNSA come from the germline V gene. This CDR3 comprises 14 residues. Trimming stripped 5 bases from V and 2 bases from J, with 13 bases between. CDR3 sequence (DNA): TGTGCCAGCAGCCCAAGTCGGGCCACCTACGAGCAGTACTTC. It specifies CASSPSRATYEQYF.

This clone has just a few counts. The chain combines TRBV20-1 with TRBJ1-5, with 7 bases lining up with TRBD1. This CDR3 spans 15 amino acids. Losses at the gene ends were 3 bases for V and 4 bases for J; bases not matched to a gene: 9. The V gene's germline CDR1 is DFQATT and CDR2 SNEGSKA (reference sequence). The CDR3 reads CSASPRQGKNQPQHF. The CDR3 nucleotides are TGCAGTGCTAGTCCCCGACAGGGTAAGAATCAGCCCCAGCATTTT.